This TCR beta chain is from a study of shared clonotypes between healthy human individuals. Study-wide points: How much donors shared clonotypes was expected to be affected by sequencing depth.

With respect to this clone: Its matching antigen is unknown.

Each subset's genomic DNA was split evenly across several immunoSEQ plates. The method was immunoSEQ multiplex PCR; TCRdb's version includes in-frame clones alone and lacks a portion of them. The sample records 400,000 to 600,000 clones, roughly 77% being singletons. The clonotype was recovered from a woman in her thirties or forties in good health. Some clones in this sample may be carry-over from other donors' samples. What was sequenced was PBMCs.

Written as DNA, the CDR3 is TGTGCCAGCAGCCTTGACAGGGGTTTAAATGAGCAGTTCTTC. This translates into CASSLDRGLNEQFF. The chain carries TRBV11-3 and TRBJ2-1; 8 bases align to TRBD1. Germline-derived CDR1 and CDR2 are SGHNT and YENEEA. The V gene end was trimmed by 5 bases and the J gene end by 7 bases; junction bases not matched to a gene: 7. This CDR3 is 14 amino acids long.